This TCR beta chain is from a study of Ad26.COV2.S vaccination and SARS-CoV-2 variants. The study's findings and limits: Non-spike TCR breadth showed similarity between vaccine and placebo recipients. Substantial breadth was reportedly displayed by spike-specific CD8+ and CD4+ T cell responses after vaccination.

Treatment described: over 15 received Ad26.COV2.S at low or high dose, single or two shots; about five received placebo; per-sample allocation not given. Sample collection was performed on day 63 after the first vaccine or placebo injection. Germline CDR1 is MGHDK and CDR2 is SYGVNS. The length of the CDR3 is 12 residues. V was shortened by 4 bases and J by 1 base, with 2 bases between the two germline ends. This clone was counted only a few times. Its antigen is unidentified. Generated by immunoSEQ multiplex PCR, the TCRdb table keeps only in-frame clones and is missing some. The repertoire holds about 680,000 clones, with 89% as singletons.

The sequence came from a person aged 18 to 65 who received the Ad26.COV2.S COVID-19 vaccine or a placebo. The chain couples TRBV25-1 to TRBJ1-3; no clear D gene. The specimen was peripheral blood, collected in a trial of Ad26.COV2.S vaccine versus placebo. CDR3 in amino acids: CASSASGNTIYF. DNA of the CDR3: TGTGCCAGCAGTGCTTCTGGAAACACCATATATTTT.